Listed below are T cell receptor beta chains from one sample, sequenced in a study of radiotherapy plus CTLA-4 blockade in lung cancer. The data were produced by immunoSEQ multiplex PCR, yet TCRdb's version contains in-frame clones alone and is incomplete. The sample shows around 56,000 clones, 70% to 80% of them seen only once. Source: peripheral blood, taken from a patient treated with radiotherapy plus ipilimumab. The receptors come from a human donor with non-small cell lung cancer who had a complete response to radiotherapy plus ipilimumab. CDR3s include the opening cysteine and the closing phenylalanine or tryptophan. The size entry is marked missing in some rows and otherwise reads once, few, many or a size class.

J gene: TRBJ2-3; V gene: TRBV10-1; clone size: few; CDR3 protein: CASSESKGPDTQYF
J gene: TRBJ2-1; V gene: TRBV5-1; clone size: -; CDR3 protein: CASSPMSGSRGEQFF
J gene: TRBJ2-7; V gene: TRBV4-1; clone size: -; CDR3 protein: CASSHGLADTGEQYF
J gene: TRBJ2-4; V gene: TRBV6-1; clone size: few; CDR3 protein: CASSEASGAGNIQYF
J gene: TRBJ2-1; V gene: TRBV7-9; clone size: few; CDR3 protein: CATRRGLAGGYNEQFF
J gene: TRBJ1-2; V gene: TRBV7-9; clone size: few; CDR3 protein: CASSSKGGYTF
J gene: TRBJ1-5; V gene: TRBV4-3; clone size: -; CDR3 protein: CASSLPLRGQPQHF
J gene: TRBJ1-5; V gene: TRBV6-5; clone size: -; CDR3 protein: CASSYSWANQPQHF
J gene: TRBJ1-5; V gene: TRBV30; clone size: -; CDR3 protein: CAWSVQGGNQPQHF
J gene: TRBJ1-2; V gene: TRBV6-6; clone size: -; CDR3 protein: CASSYGQGAYGYTF
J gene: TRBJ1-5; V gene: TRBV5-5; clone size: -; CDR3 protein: CASSFSVNQPQHF
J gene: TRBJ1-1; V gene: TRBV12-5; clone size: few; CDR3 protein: CASGNTPRDTEAFF
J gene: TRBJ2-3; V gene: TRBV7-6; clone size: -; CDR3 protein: CASSQNSGGGPGTQYF
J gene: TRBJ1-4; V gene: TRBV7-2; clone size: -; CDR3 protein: CASSLDGQGATNEKLFF
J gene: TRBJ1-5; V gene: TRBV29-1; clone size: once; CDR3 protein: CSVGDSVNQPQHF
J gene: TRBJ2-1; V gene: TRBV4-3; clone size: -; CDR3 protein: CASSQETSGFYNEQFF
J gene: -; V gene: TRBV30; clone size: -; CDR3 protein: CAFRDRIHEQYF
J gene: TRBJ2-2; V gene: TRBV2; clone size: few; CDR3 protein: CASRRTGSSTGELFF
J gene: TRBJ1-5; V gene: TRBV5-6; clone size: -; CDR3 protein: CASSLISGGDQPQHF
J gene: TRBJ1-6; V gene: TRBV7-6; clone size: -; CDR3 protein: CASSLGSGRYNSPLHF
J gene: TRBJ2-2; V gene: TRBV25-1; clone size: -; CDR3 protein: CATTTGYTGELFF
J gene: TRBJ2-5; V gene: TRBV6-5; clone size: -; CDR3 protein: CASSLGGFGETQYF
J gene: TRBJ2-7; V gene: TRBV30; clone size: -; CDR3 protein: CAWSRTSYEQYF
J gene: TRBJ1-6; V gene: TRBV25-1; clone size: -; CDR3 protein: CASSGLDSASPLHF
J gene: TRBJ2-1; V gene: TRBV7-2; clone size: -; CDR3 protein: CASSLSGYNEQFF
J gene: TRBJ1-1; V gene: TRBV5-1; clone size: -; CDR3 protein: CASSYSDMNTEAFF
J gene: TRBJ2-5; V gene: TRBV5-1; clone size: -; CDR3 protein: CASSLTGEVQETQYF
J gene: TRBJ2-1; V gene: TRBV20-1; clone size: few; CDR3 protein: CSARSGREQFF
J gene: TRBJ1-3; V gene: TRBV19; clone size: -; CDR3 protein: CASERGGSGNTIYF
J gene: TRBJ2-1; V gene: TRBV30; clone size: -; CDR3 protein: CAWSGTGSREQFF
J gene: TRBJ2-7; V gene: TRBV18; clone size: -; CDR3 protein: CASSPEAGRAEQYF
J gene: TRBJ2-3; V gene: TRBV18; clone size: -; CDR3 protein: CASSPPRGGAGGSTDTQYF
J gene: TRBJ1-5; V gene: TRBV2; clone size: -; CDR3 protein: CASSTGLGQPQHF
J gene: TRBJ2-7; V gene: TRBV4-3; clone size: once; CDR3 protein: CASSQAIQGLYEQYF
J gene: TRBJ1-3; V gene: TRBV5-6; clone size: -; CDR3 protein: CASSFTGHSGNTIYF
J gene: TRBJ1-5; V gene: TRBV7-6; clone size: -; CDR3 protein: CASSLLGVSGGLLSNQPQHF
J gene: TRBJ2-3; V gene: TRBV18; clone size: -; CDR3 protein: CASFRTSTRTDTQYF
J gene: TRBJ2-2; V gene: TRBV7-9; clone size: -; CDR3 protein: CASSSQLATNTGELFF
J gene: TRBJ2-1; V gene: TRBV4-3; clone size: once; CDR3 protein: CASSQDTSFSGNEQFF
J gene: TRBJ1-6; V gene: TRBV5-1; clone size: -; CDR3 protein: CASSSDTVNSPLHF
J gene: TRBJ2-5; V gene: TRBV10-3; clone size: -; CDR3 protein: CACGGASETQYF
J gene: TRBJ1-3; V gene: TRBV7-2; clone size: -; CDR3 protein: CASSSLLSGNTIYF
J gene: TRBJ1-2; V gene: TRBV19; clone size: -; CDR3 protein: CATNRGTNYGYTF
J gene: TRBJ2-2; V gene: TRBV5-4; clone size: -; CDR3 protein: CASSSDRANTGELFF
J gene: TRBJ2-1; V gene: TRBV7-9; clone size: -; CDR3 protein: CASSDQSGYNEQFF
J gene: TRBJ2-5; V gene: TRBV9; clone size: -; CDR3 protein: CASSVRLDNPGTQYF
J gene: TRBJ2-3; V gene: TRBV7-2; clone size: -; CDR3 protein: CASSTGLAGTDTQYF
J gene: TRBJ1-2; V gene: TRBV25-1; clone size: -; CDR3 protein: CASSDPSGGYYGYTF
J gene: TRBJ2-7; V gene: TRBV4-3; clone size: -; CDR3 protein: CASSQDGGQLYEQYF
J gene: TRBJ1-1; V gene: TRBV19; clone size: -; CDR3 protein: CASSIGGALNTEAFF